The next 32 T cell receptor beta chains were all read from a single sample in a study of T cell responses to AZD1222 COVID-19 vaccine. TCRdb's table, derived via immunoSEQ multiplex PCR, lists solely in-frame clones and lacks some. This table holds 150,000 to 200,000 clones, around 89% found once. The material sequenced was peripheral blood, taken on day 0 of AZD1222 vaccination. Receptor source: an adult in good health.

This chain joins TRBV7-6 and TRBJ1-3; 8 bases fit TRBD1. The CDR3 loop spans 15 amino acids. The germline V gene encodes CDR1 SGHVS and CDR2 FNYEAQ. V lost 6 bases and J lost 0; bases outside the gene matches: 4. CDR3 DNA sequence: TGTGCCAGCAGACAGGGGGAGTTCTCTGGAAACACCATATATTTT. It yields the protein CASRQGEFSGNTIYF. The full variable domain, completed using reference TRBV7-6 and TRBJ1-3, is GAGVSQSPRYKVTKRGQDVALRCDPISGHVSLYWYRQALGQGPEFLTYFNYEAQQDKSGLPNDRFSAERPEGSISTLTIQRTEQRDSAMYRCASRQGEFSGNTIYFGEGSWLTVV.

The J gene is TRBJ1-6, the V gene TRBV6-1; no definite D call. Germline values: CDR1 MNHNS, CDR2 SASEGT. Trimming removed 1 base at V and 4 bases at J, with 5 bases between. This CDR3 spans 14 amino acids. The CDR3 loop is CASSEGGYNSPLHF. CDR3 sequence (DNA): TGTGCCAGCAGTGAAGGGGGATATAATTCACCCCTCCACTTT.

The chain couples TRBV7-2 to TRBJ1-2, with a weak D call TRBD1 (6 bases). V was trimmed by 2 bases and J by 0 bases, leaving 7 bases between them. CDR1 and CDR2 (germline): SGHTA, FQGNSA. CDR3 length equals 14 residues. The CDR3 reads CASSLRGSNYGYTF. For the CDR3, the DNA is TGTGCCAGCAGCTTAAGGGGGTCTAACTATGGCTACACCTTC.

The genes are TRBV14 and TRBJ2-3, with 9 bases fitting TRBD1. The CDR3 contains 15 residues. Germline CDR1 is SGHDN and CDR2 is FVKESK. V shed 4 bases, J shed 0 bases, and the junction held 2 bases outside the gene matches. CDR3 nucleotides: TGTGCCAGCAGCCCCGGGACAGGGAGCACAGATACGCAGTATTTT. Residues: CASSPGTGSTDTQYF.

This rearrangement joins TRBV7-2 to TRBJ2-5; 15 positions agree with TRBD2. The CDR3 loop spans 19 amino acids. The V segment lost 1 base and the J segment 5 bases; nucleotides outside the gene matches: 11. Germline lookup yields CDR1 SGHTA and CDR2 FQGNSA. Written as DNA, the CDR3 is TGTGCCAGCAGCTTAGAATGGACTAGCGGGGGGGGCCCCTGGGAGACCCAGTACTTC. This codes for CASSLEWTSGGGPWETQYF.

This chain links TRBV29-1 with TRBJ2-2, with D possibly being TRBD1 (5 bases). V shed 4 bases and J shed 0 bases, with 9 bases lying between them. Germline loops: CDR1 SQVTM, CDR2 ANQGSEA. CDR3 length: 14 amino acids. The CDR3 is CSVAPRANTGELFF. The CDR3 nucleotides are TGCAGCGTTGCGCCCAGGGCGAACACCGGGGAGCTGTTTTTT.

J is TRBJ2-3 and V is TRBV6-4, with 12 positions matching TRBD2. The CDR3 runs to 15 residues. With V trimmed by 6 bases and J by 3 bases, 4 bases remained unmatched. Germline CDR1 MRHNA, CDR2 SNTAGT. The CDR3 region has the DNA TGTGCCAGCAGCCCTAGCGGGGGGGCGACAGATACGCAGTATTTT. This translates into CASSPSGGATDTQYF.

This chain joins TRBV18 and TRBJ1-1; 10 positions match TRBD1. The trim removed 6 bases at V and 6 bases at J, leaving 7 bases unmatched. Germline loops: CDR1 KGHSH, CDR2 LQKENI. CDR3 size: 14 residues. CDR3 region: CASSTTGGSAEAFF. CDR3 sequence (DNA): TGTGCCAGCTCCACGACAGGGGGCTCGGCTGAAGCTTTCTTT.

The V gene is TRBV6-1, the J gene TRBJ1-3, with a tentative D call TRBD1 (5 bases). Germline V gene lookup returns CDR1 MNHNS and CDR2 SASEGT. The CDR3 is 14 residues long. Trimming removed 1 base at V and 2 bases at J, with 6 bases between. CDR3: CASSEGGAGNTIYF. The CDR3 DNA reads TGTGCCAGCAGTGAAGGGGGGGCTGGAAACACCATATATTTT.

This clone was seen once. CDR3 region: CASGLGGAGNTIYF. CDR3 nucleotide sequence: TGTGCTAGTGGTCTTGGAGGGGCTGGAAACACCATATATTTT. The chain couples TRBV12-5 to TRBJ1-3; the D gene is possibly TRBD1 (5 bases). V lost 5 bases to trimming and J lost 2 bases, with 10 bases between them. Germline CDR1 reads LGHNT; CDR2 reads FRNRAP. The CDR3 runs to 14 residues.

The gene calls are TRBV7-6 and TRBJ2-2; the D gene could be TRBD1 or TRBD2 (6 bases each). Trimming stripped 4 bases from V and 4 bases from J, with 16 bases between. The CDR3 is made up of 16 amino acids. Germline V gene data show CDR1 as SGHVS and CDR2 as FNYEAQ. The CDR3 is CASSSSGAFVTGELFF. CDR3 nucleotides: TGTGCCAGCAGCTCATCGGGGGCGTTCGTCACCGGGGAGCTGTTTTTT.

V gene TRBV6-5 combines with J gene TRBJ1-1; 7 bases are a match to TRBD1. There are 15 residues in the CDR3. Trimming cost V 2 bases and J 3 bases; bases outside gene matches: 6. Germline CDR1 reads MNHEY; CDR2 reads SVGAGI. The CDR3 nucleotides are TGTGCCAGCAGTTACGCCGGGACAGTCCACACTGAAGCTTTCTTT. Its protein product is CASSYAGTVHTEAFF.

This sequence joins TRBV7-2 and TRBJ1-1; D ambiguous. CDR1 and CDR2 (germline): SGHTA, FQGNSA. The V and J ends lost 5 bases and 0 bases respectively, with 7 bases between them. This CDR3 contains 13 residues. The CDR3 DNA reads as TGTGCCAGCAGCGCGATAATGAACACTGAAGCTTTCTTT. It specifies CASSAIMNTEAFF.

The chain recombines TRBV13 with TRBJ1-2; TRBD1 agrees at 7 bases. This CDR3 region has 16 residues. V was pared by 5 bases and J by 6 bases, with 15 bases of the junction left unmatched. CDR1 is PRHDT and CDR2 is FYEKMQ in the germline V gene (reference sequence). CDR3 sequence reads: CASSDYGYRGLDGYTF. As DNA, the CDR3 is TGTGCCAGCAGCGATTATGGGTACAGGGGTTTGGATGGCTACACCTTC.

V is TRBV5-4 and J is TRBJ1-2, with D possibly matching TRBD1 (5 bases). From germline, CDR1 is SGHNT and CDR2 YYREEE (reference sequence). The CDR3 is made up of 13 amino acids. The V and J ends lost 4 bases and 8 bases respectively, with 15 bases between them. The CDR3 DNA reads TGTGCCAGCAGCGAGGGACGGCTTTTCGGCTACACCTTC. Protein sequence: CASSEGRLFGYTF.

The chain employs TRBV7-2 and TRBJ2-3; TRBD2 agrees at 7 bases. The germline V gene has CDR1 SGHTA and CDR2 FQGNSA. V lost 1 base to trimming and J lost 10 bases; unmatched junction nucleotides: 8. This CDR3 spans 14 amino acids. The CDR3 reads CASSLERAGVAQYF. The DNA for the CDR3 is TGTGCCAGCAGCTTAGAAAGGGCGGGGGTGGCGCAGTATTTT.

In this sample, this clone turned up once. The genes are TRBV5-1 and TRBJ2-1, with 10 bases that match TRBD2. This CDR3 has 14 amino acids. Germline CDR1 SGHRS, CDR2 YFSETQ. V was clipped by 7 bases and J by 7 bases; unmatched bases: 8. In DNA, the CDR3 is TGCGCCAGCTCGATAGCGGGGGGTCGGAATGAGCAGTTCTTC. Translated: CASSIAGGRNEQFF.

The J gene is TRBJ1-1, the V gene TRBV21-1. TRBV21-1 is a documented pseudogene. The CDR3 spans 10 residues. CDR3 nucleotides: TGTGCCAGCACCGGACGTGAAGCTTTCTTT. Its protein product is CASTGREAFF.

The gene calls are TRBV7-2 and TRBJ2-5, with unresolved D. This CDR3 region has 13 residues. The ends were cut back, 2 bases at V and 4 bases at J, with 8 bases in the middle. Germline CDR1 and CDR2: SGHTA and FQGNSA. The CDR3 is CASSLYSGETQYF. The CDR3 DNA reads TGTGCCAGCAGCTTATATTCAGGAGAGACCCAGTACTTC.

The chain carries TRBV5-4 and TRBJ1-1; D not certain. Trimming cost V 4 bases and J 8 bases, with 18 bases left between them. The CDR3 has 14 amino acids. CDR1 is SGHNT and CDR2 is YYREEE in the germline V gene (reference sequence). The CDR3 region is CASSHPVDGGEAFF. The CDR3 bases are TGTGCCAGCAGCCACCCCGTTGACGGAGGCGAAGCTTTCTTT.

The chain employs TRBV7-2 and TRBJ2-7; 7 bases are shared with TRBD1. Trimming cost V 1 base and J 0 bases; bases outside gene matches: 3. Germline V gene lookup returns CDR1 SGHTA and CDR2 FQGNSA. The CDR3 is 15 residues long. The CDR3 DNA reads as TGTGCCAGCAGCTTAGTACAGGGGAGCTCCTACGAGCAGTACTTC. Translation gives CASSLVQGSSYEQYF.

This clone was seen more than once but under ten times. The V call is TRBV19, the J call TRBJ1-1; unclear D gene. V lost 3 bases and J 0 bases, leaving 11 bases between the germline ends. The CDR3 is 15 residues long. Germline V gene data show CDR1 as LNHDA and CDR2 as SQIVND (reference sequence). CDR3 bases: TGTGCCAGTAGTATTGGCAGTTTTATGAACACTGAAGCTTTCTTT. This sequence encodes CASSIGSFMNTEAFF.

This chain links TRBV4-1 with TRBJ2-5; 10 nucleotides align to TRBD1. The CDR3 length is 16 residues. Looked up from germline, CDR1 is MGHRA and CDR2 is YSYEKL. V shed 0 bases and J 9 bases; nucleotides not matched to a gene: 10. The CDR3 reads CASSQDSAGQGLPQYF. CDR3 DNA: TGCGCCAGCAGCCAAGATTCGGCGGGACAGGGGTTACCCCAGTACTTC.

This rearrangement joins TRBV7-8 to TRBJ1-6; D may be TRBD1 (5 bases). Germline V lookup: CDR1 SGHVS, CDR2 FQNEAQ. V lost 2 bases, J lost 7 bases, and 18 bases lay in between. CDR3 length: 17 amino acids. CDR3 nucleotides: TGTGCCAGCAGCTTAAGGGTACGGGGCCCCCCCAATTCACCCCTCCACTTT. Encoded protein: CASSLRVRGPPNSPLHF.

The chain links TRBV6-1 to TRBJ1-4, with D possibly matching TRBD1 (6 bases). The CDR3 spans 16 residues. From germline, CDR1 is MNHNS and CDR2 SASEGT. V lost 3 bases to trimming and J lost 12 bases, with 23 bases between them. The CDR3 is CASSERRQELGWELFF. DNA of the CDR3: TGTGCCAGCAGTGAGAGACGACAGGAGCTCGGGTGGGAACTGTTTTTT.

This chain links TRBV20-1 with TRBJ2-7; D not resolved. Per the germline V gene, CDR1 is DFQATT and CDR2 is SNEGSKA (reference sequence). V was pared by 3 bases and J by 4 bases, with 4 bases between. The CDR3 length is 10 residues. The CDR3 bases are TGCAGTGCTAGTAGTTACGAGCAGTACTTC. This sequence encodes CSASSYEQYF.

J is TRBJ1-5 and V is TRBV12-5; D is uncertain. Germline CDR1 reads LGHNT; CDR2 reads FRNRAP. Trimming took off 0 bases at V and 3 bases at J, with 12 bases between the two ends. The CDR3 consists of 16 residues. CDR3: CASGLVGGSVNQPQHF. The DNA for the CDR3 is TGTGCTAGTGGTTTGGTAGGAGGCAGTGTCAATCAGCCCCAGCATTTT.

This chain joins TRBV4-1 and TRBJ1-1; no clear D. Trimming removed 3 bases from V and 4 bases from J, with 12 bases in between. CDR3 length: 14 amino acids. Germline V gene sequence: CDR1 MGHRA, CDR2 YSYEKL. The CDR3 region has the DNA TGCGCCAGCAGCCAGCTTGTCAGTCCCACTGAAGCTTTCTTT. Its protein product is CASSQLVSPTEAFF.

The chain has TRBV7-8 and TRBJ2-1, with D tentatively TRBD1 (6 bases). This CDR3 has 18 amino acids. Per germline, CDR1 SGHVS and CDR2 FQNEAQ. The V gene lost 6 bases and the J gene lost 3 bases, with 24 bases spanning the gap. The CDR3, as DNA: TGTGCCAGCAGTTACCCGTTAAATACGGGACAAAACTACAATGAGCAGTTCTTC. Its protein is CASSYPLNTGQNYNEQFF.

The chain has TRBV14 and TRBJ1-2; TRBD1 might be the D (6 bases). Germline V gives CDR1 SGHDN, CDR2 FVKESK. V gave up 6 bases and J gave up 8 bases, with 13 bases separating them. CDR3 length equals 12 residues. Here the CDR3 reads CASSTGSRGYTF. As DNA, the CDR3 is TGTGCCAGCAGTACAGGGTCTAGGGGCTACACCTTC.

The chain links TRBV18 to TRBJ1-1; D remains unclear. This CDR3 is 14 amino acids long. Germline V gene data show CDR1 as KGHSH and CDR2 as LQKENI. V was shortened by 0 bases and J by 1 base, with 6 bases between the two germline ends. CDR3 in amino acids: CASSPPNRNTEAFF. DNA of the CDR3: TGTGCCAGCTCACCACCGAACAGGAACACTGAAGCTTTCTTT.

The gene calls are TRBV15 and TRBJ2-7; the D gene is possibly TRBD2 (6 bases). The V end lost 1 base, the J end lost 0 bases, and 7 bases lay between the germline ends. This CDR3 is 14 amino acids long. In germline, CDR1 is LNHNV, CDR2 YYDKDF (reference sequence). The chain's CDR3 is CATSRGGDSYEQYF. CDR3 sequence (DNA): TGTGCCACCAGCAGAGGGGGGGACTCCTACGAGCAGTACTTC.